A single sample is the source of the 9 T cell receptor beta chains below, sequenced in a study of shared clonotypes between healthy human individuals. Here immunoSEQ multiplex PCR was the method, and the copy in TCRdb shows in-frame clones only, minus some. The sample carries about 700,000 clones, roughly 70% recorded once. Source material: memory CD4+ T cells sorted from blood. Subset reported: CD45RA-negative fraction. The receptors shown here come from a young woman in good health.

The chain recombines TRBV6-5 with TRBJ2-1; TRBD2 is a possible D gene (6 bases). Germline assignment: CDR1 MNHEY and CDR2 SVGAGI. The CDR3 length is 15 residues. Trimming took off 7 bases at V and 8 bases at J, with 21 bases between the two ends. CDR3 amino acids: CASMGLGASVDEQFF. CDR3 nucleotide sequence: TGTGCCAGCATGGGGCTAGGGGCTAGCGTGGATGAGCAGTTCTTC.

This clone was observed at least ten times. Other DNA sequences in the same sample also yield this CDR3. This rearrangement joins TRBV10-2 to TRBJ1-2, with 7 bases fitting TRBD1. Germline CDR1 reads WSHSY; CDR2 reads SAAADI. The CDR3 sequence is 14 residues long. Trimming cost V 0 bases and J 8 bases; bases outside gene matches: 6. Written as DNA, the CDR3 is TGCGCCAGCAGTGAGTCAGGACAGGAGGGCGGCTACACCTTC. Protein product: CASSESGQEGGYTF.

The chain employs TRBV7-3 and TRBJ2-3, with 8 positions matching TRBD1. Germline trimming cut 0 bases from V and 0 bases from J; bases unmatched to any gene: 2. Germline loops: CDR1 SGHTA, CDR2 FQGTGA. The CDR3 is 16 amino acids. Here the CDR3 DNA reads TGTGCCAGCAGCTTAACTGGGGACAGGAGCACAGATACGCAGTATTTT. This codes for CASSLTGDRSTDTQYF.

This clone was counted a single time. The V and J genes are TRBV27 and TRBJ2-7; a weak D match, TRBD1 (5 bases). CDR1 and CDR2 from the germline V gene are MNHEY and SMNVEV (reference sequence). Trimming shortened V by 2 bases and J by 3 bases, and 11 bases separated the two germline ends. The CDR3 consists of 14 residues. CDR3 DNA sequence: TGTGCCAGCAGTTTACAGGGTGTGATCTACGAGCAGTACTTC. This translates into CASSLQGVIYEQYF.

This clone was counted at least ten times. The same CDR3 can be traced to other DNA sequences in this sample. The rearrangement uses TRBV5-1 and TRBJ1-2; 7 positions agree with TRBD1. Germline CDR1 SGHRS, CDR2 YFSETQ. Trimming cost V 3 bases and J 1 base; bases outside gene matches: 6. The CDR3 is made up of 15 amino acids. The CDR3 bases are TGCGCCAGCAGCTGGGGAGACAGGGATAACTATGGCTACACCTTC. This encodes CASSWGDRDNYGYTF.

This clone has at least ten counts. The genes are TRBV5-4 and TRBJ2-5, with D perhaps assigned TRBD1 or TRBD2 (5 bases each). V lost 0 bases and J 2 bases, leaving 8 bases between the germline ends. The CDR3 extends over 14 amino acids. CDR1 and CDR2 from the germline V gene are SGHNT and YYREEE (reference sequence). CDR3 region: CASSLAGRQETQYF. CDR3 DNA: TGTGCCAGCAGCTTGGCGGGACGGCAAGAGACCCAGTACTTC.

In this sample, this clone turned up once. The chain couples TRBV6-5 to TRBJ1-2; D is undetermined. The CDR3 spans 12 residues. V lost 4 bases and J lost 8, with 11 bases in between. Germline V gene data show CDR1 as MNHEY and CDR2 as SVGAGI. CDR3 loop: CASSSRGRGYTF. As DNA, the CDR3 is TGTGCCAGCAGTTCTCGAGGGAGAGGCTACACCTTC.

This chain joins TRBV13 and TRBJ2-7; 7 bases are a match to TRBD1. The CDR3 contains 15 residues. J was trimmed by 3 bases and V by 2 bases; bases with no gene match: 7. The germline CDR1 and CDR2 sequences are PRHDT and FYEKMQ (reference sequence). CDR3 coding DNA: TGTGCCAGCAGCTTATCCGACAGGGTACGCTACGAGCAGTACTTC. This sequence encodes CASSLSDRVRYEQYF.

This chain uses TRBV19 with TRBJ2-1; 15 positions agree with TRBD2. Germline V gene data show CDR1 as LNHDA and CDR2 as SQIVND (reference sequence). J lost 9 bases, V lost 5 bases, and 5 bases had no gene match. This CDR3 contains 15 residues. The CDR3 region is CASSGLAGGIGEQFF. CDR3 in DNA: TGTGCCAGTAGTGGACTAGCGGGAGGGATCGGTGAGCAGTTCTTC.